The 27 T cell receptor beta chains below come from one sample, sequenced in a study of T cell repertoires in cytomegalovirus infection. TCRdb re-called the reads through MiXCR, storing one row per CDR3 protein. There are 200,000 or so distinct CDR3 sequences in the sample; 28% occur only once, and under 35% lies in the top ten. Sequenced sample: PBMCs. These TCRs come from a human donor in good health (CMV status not recorded). Some clones in this sample may be carry-over from other donors' samples.

In DNA, the CDR3 is TGCAGTGCTAGCGGGGACTACCTCACAGATACGCAGTATTTT. It encodes CSASGDYLTDTQYF. V and J are TRBV20-1 and TRBJ2-3, with 7 bases that match TRBD2. V shed 3 bases and J 2 bases; nucleotides not matched to a gene: 5. CDR1 and CDR2 (germline): DFQATT, SNEGSKA (reference sequence). CDR3 size: 14 residues.

Many counts were recorded for this clonotype. The CDR3 here is CASSRGGGNTIYF. The CDR3 bases are TGTGCCAGCAGCCGGGGGGGCGGAAACACCATATATTTT. The J gene is TRBJ1-3, the V gene TRBV7-2; D is possibly TRBD1 (6 bases). Germline V CDR1 and CDR2: SGHTA, FQGNSA. The germline V and J ends were trimmed by 5 bases and 4 bases, with 9 bases remaining between them. CDR3 length: 13 amino acids.

There are many counts of this clonotype. The chain has TRBV12-3 or TRBV12-4 and TRBJ1-2; D is uncertain. Trimming removed 3 bases from V and 0 bases from J, with 8 bases in between. This CDR3 spans 14 amino acids. CDR3 coding DNA: TGTGCCAGCAGTTTGTTACAGACTAACTATGGCTACACCTTC. This encodes CASSLLQTNYGYTF.

The rearrangement joins TRBV5-1 to TRBJ1-6; D may be TRBD1 (6 bases). The V end lost 0 bases, the J end lost 14 bases, and 12 bases lay between the germline ends. The germline gives CDR1 SGHRS, CDR2 YFSETQ. There are 13 residues in the CDR3. This CDR3 is CASSLAQGRALHF. CDR3 in DNA: TGCGCCAGCAGCTTGGCCCAGGGGAGGGCCCTCCACTTT. Full variable domain (remainder filled in from reference TRBV5-1 and TRBJ1-6): KAGVTQTPRYLIKTRGQQVTLSCSPISGHRSVSWYQQTPGQGLQFLFEYFSETQRNKGNFPGRFSGRQFSNSRSEMNVSTLELGDSALYLCASSLAQGRALHFGNGTRLTVT.

The rearrangement links TRBV9 to TRBJ2-7; maybe TRBD1 (6 bases). The CDR3 is 15 residues long. Trimming pared 0 bases from V and 7 bases from J, leaving 17 bases between. Germline V CDR1 and CDR2: SGDLS, YYNGEE. The CDR3 protein is CASSVAYGGPGEQYF. As DNA, the CDR3 is TGTGCCAGCAGCGTAGCTTATGGGGGCCCCGGAGAGCAGTACTTC.

This clonotype was found a few times. V gene TRBV7-8 combines with J gene TRBJ2-1, with a tentative D call TRBD2 (7 bases). The CDR3 runs to 15 residues. Looked up from germline, CDR1 is SGHVS and CDR2 is FQNEAQ. Trimming cost V 6 bases and J 4 bases, with 16 bases left between them. This chain's CDR3 is CASRGGASGYNEQFF. The CDR3 coding sequence is TGTGCCAGCAGGGGGGGGGCTAGCGGATACAATGAGCAGTTCTTC. The full variable domain, in which reference TRBV7-8 and TRBJ2-1 provide the parts outside the CDR3, is GAGVSQSPRYKVAKRGQDVALRCDPISGHVSLFWYQQALGQGPEFLTYFQNEAQLDKSGLPSDRFFAERPEGSVSTLKIQRTQQEDSAVYLCASRGGASGYNEQFFGPGTRLTVL.

This clonotype was picked up a small number of times. The chain links TRBV6-2 or TRBV6-3 to TRBJ2-2, with 8 bases lining up with TRBD2. This CDR3 region has 17 residues. V was clipped by 2 bases and J by 2 bases; unmatched bases: 7. Germline assignment: CDR1 MNHEY and CDR2 SVGEGT. CDR3 in DNA: TGTGCCAGCAGTTACCCTAATAGCGGGGTAAACACCGGGGAGCTGTTTTTT. Its protein product is CASSYPNSGVNTGELFF.

The rearrangement links TRBV7-9 to TRBJ2-2; 11 bases fit TRBD2. Losses at the gene ends were 5 bases for V and 3 bases for J; bases not matched to a gene: 5. CDR1 is SEHNR, CDR2 FQNEAQ, per germline (reference sequence). The CDR3 has 16 residues. The CDR3 reads CASSPGLADYTGELFF. DNA of the CDR3: TGTGCCAGCAGCCCGGGACTAGCGGATTACACCGGGGAGCTGTTTTTT.

This chain uses TRBV7-3 with TRBJ2-3; TRBD2 might be the D (6 bases). V dropped 1 base and J dropped 6 bases, with 14 bases sitting between them. CDR1 is SGHTA, CDR2 FQGTGA, per germline. The CDR3 contains 15 residues. The CDR3 DNA reads as TGTGCCAGCAGCTTAAGGGGGGAGCGTGGGGATACGCAGTATTTT. Protein sequence: CASSLRGERGDTQYF.

The chain recombines TRBV15 with TRBJ2-1, with no clear D. V dropped 5 bases and J dropped 7 bases, with 15 bases sitting between them. The germline V gene has CDR1 LNHNV and CDR2 YYDKDF (reference sequence). The length of the CDR3 is 14 residues. This CDR3 is CATSPRLEGNEQFF. The CDR3 DNA sequence: TGTGCCACCAGCCCCCGCCTAGAAGGGAATGAGCAGTTCTTC.

This chain joins TRBV6-1 and TRBJ1-2; D perhaps matches TRBD1 (5 bases). V was shortened by 3 bases and J by 4 bases, with 15 bases between the two germline ends. The germline CDR1 and CDR2 sequences are MNHNS and SASEGT. The CDR3 runs to 15 residues. The CDR3 DNA reads TGTGCCAGCAGTGACCCGCGCTTGGGGGGCTATGGCTACACCTTC. This translates into CASSDPRLGGYGYTF.

V usage is TRBV6-2 or TRBV6-3 and J usage is TRBJ1-2; 9 bases are a match to TRBD1. This CDR3 is built from 19 residues. Trimming at V came to 0 bases and at J to 2 bases, leaving 13 bases not matched to a gene. Per germline, CDR1 MNHEY and CDR2 SVGEGT. CDR3 sequence reads: CASSYSTAPGQGFNYGYTF. The CDR3 DNA reads TGTGCCAGCAGTTACTCAACAGCCCCGGGACAGGGATTCAACTATGGCTACACCTTC.

In its sample, this clonotype was seen a few times. The chain joins TRBV19 to TRBJ1-1; tentatively, D is TRBD1 (5 bases). The ends were cut back, 8 bases at V and 1 base at J, with 8 bases in the middle. There are 12 residues in the CDR3. Per germline, CDR1 LNHDA and CDR2 SQIVND (reference sequence). The CDR3 DNA sequence: TGTGCCAGTGAGAGGGGGAACACTGAAGCTTTCTTT. This gives the protein CASERGNTEAFF.

The chain recombines TRBV7-2 with TRBJ1-5; D unclear. The CDR3 sequence is 14 residues long. The germline V gene encodes CDR1 SGHTA and CDR2 FQGNSA. V lost 1 base to trimming and J lost 4 bases, with 8 bases between them. The CDR3 reads CASSLGWLNQPQHF. The DNA of the CDR3 is TGTGCCAGCAGCTTAGGTTGGTTAAATCAGCCCCAGCATTTT.

This sequence joins TRBV19 and TRBJ1-5, with 7 bases identical to TRBD1. The CDR3 sequence is 14 residues long. CDR1 and CDR2 (germline): LNHDA, SQIVND (reference sequence). V lost 5 bases to trimming and J lost 6 bases; unmatched junction nucleotides: 7. CDR3 nucleotides: TGTGCCAGTAGTCGGACAGGTAACGGTCAGCCCCAGCATTTT. Amino acid sequence: CASSRTGNGQPQHF. The full variable domain, with the rest looked up from reference TRBV19 and TRBJ1-5, is DGGITQSPKYLFRKEGQNVTLSCEQNLNHDAMYWYRQDPGQGLRLIYYSQIVNDFQKGDIAEGYSVSREKKESFPLTVTSAQKNPTAFYLCASSRTGNGQPQHFGDGTRLSIL.

This clonotype appeared a few times. The chain joins TRBV19 to TRBJ1-1; D is unresolved. V gave up 6 bases and J gave up 3 bases, with 5 bases separating them. CDR3 length: 11 residues. Germline V gene sequence: CDR1 LNHDA, CDR2 SQIVND (reference sequence). CDR3 nucleotides: TGTGCCAGTAGGCACTACACTGAAGCTTTCTTT. It is translated as CASRHYTEAFF. The full variable domain, in which reference TRBV19 and TRBJ1-1 provide the parts outside the CDR3, is DGGITQSPKYLFRKEGQNVTLSCEQNLNHDAMYWYRQDPGQGLRLIYYSQIVNDFQKGDIAEGYSVSREKKESFPLTVTSAQKNPTAFYLCASRHYTEAFFGQGTRLTVV.

This clonotype was counted once. Compared with germline, one end of the junction differs, possibly owing to a read error. The CDR3 protein is CASSLDGPGKTHYF. CDR3 DNA: TGTGCCAGCAGCTTAGACGGACCGGGAAAGACCCATTACTTC. The chain has TRBV7-8 and TRBJ2-5; D possibly corresponds to TRBD2 (5 bases). CDR1 is SGHVS and CDR2 is FQNEAQ in the germline V gene. The CDR3 is made up of 14 amino acids.

This clonotype was counted only a few times. The chain couples TRBV7-2 to TRBJ1-2; 10 bases are a match to TRBD1. V trimming: 5 bases; J trimming: 6 bases; junction bases outside the gene matches: 12. CDR3 length equals 16 residues. Germline V gene sequence: CDR1 SGHTA, CDR2 FQGNSA. The CDR3 spells CASSQGQGMGWDGYTF. DNA of the CDR3: TGTGCCAGCAGCCAGGGACAGGGGATGGGATGGGATGGCTACACCTTC.

This chain uses TRBV29-1 with TRBJ1-1; D remains unclear. Trimming stripped 1 base from V and 0 bases from J, with 9 bases between. CDR1 is SQVTM and CDR2 is ANQGSEA in the germline V gene. CDR3 length: 14 residues. The CDR3 loop reads CSVEGALLNTEAFF. CDR3 nucleotide sequence: TGCAGCGTTGAAGGGGCACTCCTGAACACTGAAGCTTTCTTT.

This clonotype was detected only a few times. The DNA for the CDR3 is TGTGCCAGCAGCCAAGATCGGGCAGGGGGATCCACTGAAGCTTTCTTT. Translation gives CASSQDRAGGSTEAFF. The chain has TRBV14 and TRBJ1-1, with 7 bases matching TRBD1. Per the germline V gene, CDR1 is SGHDN and CDR2 is FVKESK. The CDR3 is made up of 16 amino acids. With V trimmed by 0 bases and J by 4 bases, 8 bases remained unmatched.

A few counts support this clonotype. The junction departs from the called germline gene at one end, perhaps through a read error. The rearrangement links TRBV29-1 to TRBJ1-1; tentative D call: TRBD1 (5 bases). Germline V gene lookup returns CDR1 SQVTM and CDR2 ANQGSEA. The CDR3 is made up of 14 amino acids. The CDR3 reads CSVENSGLNAEAFF. The CDR3 region has the DNA TGCAGCGTTGAAAATTCGGGGCTGAACGCTGAAGCTTTCTTT.

The chain uses TRBV7-8 and TRBJ2-2; 12 nucleotides agree with TRBD1. CDR1 and CDR2 from the germline V gene are SGHVS and FQNEAQ. The CDR3 loop spans 17 amino acids. The junction had 3 bases not matched to a gene; V was cut back by 0 bases and J by 4 bases. CDR3 amino acids: CASSLARDRGRTGELFF. Written as DNA, the CDR3 is TGTGCCAGCAGCTTAGCCCGGGACAGGGGGCGCACCGGGGAGCTGTTTTTT.

This sequence joins TRBV3-1 and TRBJ2-3; D is ambiguous. CDR3 length: 14 amino acids. The germline V and J ends were trimmed by 5 bases and 4 bases, with 13 bases remaining between them. CDR1 is LGHDT, CDR2 YNNKEL, per germline (reference sequence). The CDR3 DNA reads TGTGCCAGCAGCTACCAGGAATGGGCAGATACGCAGTATTTT. Amino acids: CASSYQEWADTQYF.

The V call is TRBV7-9, the J call TRBJ1-2; 9 nucleotides line up with TRBD1. J lost 9 bases, V lost 1 base, and 3 bases had no gene match. The CDR3 is made up of 13 amino acids. Germline-derived CDR1 and CDR2 are SEHNR and FQNEAQ (reference sequence). The CDR3 is CASSLGTGERYTF. CDR3 sequence (DNA): TGTGCCAGCAGCTTAGGGACAGGGGAGCGCTACACCTTC. The whole variable domain, remainder taken from reference TRBV7-9 and TRBJ1-2, is DTGVSQNPRHKITKRGQNVTFRCDPISEHNRLYWYRQTLGQGPEFLTYFQNEAQLEKSRLLSDRFSAERPKGSFSTLEIQRTEQGDSAMYLCASSLGTGERYTFGSGTRLTVV.

This clonotype was found a few times. The gene calls are TRBV10-3 and TRBJ2-5, with D perhaps being TRBD1 or TRBD2 (5 bases each). The CDR3 is made up of 13 amino acids. Germline lookup yields CDR1 ENHRY and CDR2 SYGVKD. V dropped 9 bases and J dropped 3 bases, with 14 bases sitting between them. The CDR3 bases are TGTGCCATAAGAGGGACCAAAGAAGAGACCCAGTACTTC. It yields the protein CAIRGTKEETQYF.

The CDR3 loop reads CASTPAGRPTDTQYF. CDR3 nucleotide sequence: TGTGCCAGCACCCCGGCGGGTAGGCCCACAGATACGCAGTATTTT. The chain is built from TRBV2 and TRBJ2-3; weak D call: TRBD2 (5 bases). The CDR3 is 15 amino acids. V shed 7 bases and J shed 2 bases, with 16 bases lying between them. CDR1 and CDR2 from the germline V gene are SNHLY and FYNNEI.

This clonotype was recorded once. This rearrangement joins TRBV28 to TRBJ1-2; 8 bases line up with TRBD1. Looked up from germline, CDR1 is MDHEN and CDR2 is SYDVKM. J gave up 8 bases and V 6 bases, and 5 bases lay outside the gene matches. The CDR3 has 12 residues. The DNA of the CDR3 is TGTGCCAGCAGCAGGGACAGGATGGGCTACACCTTC. Protein sequence: CASSRDRMGYTF.